These 30 T cell receptor beta chains originate from one sample sequenced in a study of CD8+ T cells in alopecia areata. Isolated RNA was reverse transcribed into cDNA used as the sequencing template. Generated by immunoSEQ multiplex PCR, the TCRdb table keeps only in-frame clones and is missing some. The sample consists of thousands of clones, around 64% of them appearing once. For about five of the biomarker-study patients, the CD4+ cells were further sorted so as to obtain CD25+CD127- cells. The sample taken for sequencing was CD4+ Tregs sorted from blood. These receptors were obtained from a human donor with alopecia areata.

The J gene is TRBJ1-5, the V gene TRBV30, with TRBD1 matching 10 bases. This CDR3 region has 14 residues. V lost 5 bases to trimming and J lost 4 bases; unmatched junction nucleotides: 5. The germline V gene encodes CDR1 GTSNPN and CDR2 SVGIG (reference sequence). DNA of the CDR3: TGTGCCTGGTCCCGGGACAGGGGAAATCAGCCCCAGCATTTT. Its protein product is CAWSRDRGNQPQHF. The full variable domain, in which reference TRBV30 and TRBJ1-5 provide the parts outside the CDR3, is SQTIHQWPATLVQPVGSPLSLECTVEGTSNPNLYWYRQAAGRGLQLLFYSVGIGQISSEVPQNLSASRPQDRQFILSSKKLLLSDSGFYLCAWSRDRGNQPQHFGDGTRLSIL.

This chain connects TRBV7-9 to TRBJ2-7; 12 bases are a match to TRBD2. Looked up from germline, CDR1 is SEHNR and CDR2 is FQNEAQ (reference sequence). J lost 3 bases, V lost 5 bases, and 2 bases had no gene match. This CDR3 is 14 amino acids long. CDR3 DNA sequence: TGTGCCAGCAGCCTGACTAGCGGGAGCTACGAGCAGTACTTC. It specifies CASSLTSGSYEQYF.

This clone has just a few counts. The chain couples TRBV7-9 to TRBJ2-1; D is ambiguous. Germline CDR1 SEHNR, CDR2 FQNEAQ (reference sequence). V was clipped by 1 base and J by 0 bases, with 10 bases between them. The CDR3 has 16 residues. The CDR3 nucleotides read TGTGCCAGCAGCTTAGATTGGCTCAGCTCCTACAATGAGCAGTTCTTC. Translation: CASSLDWLSSYNEQFF.

This chain links TRBV6-5 with TRBJ1-1, with 9 bases matching TRBD1. The V gene's germline CDR1 is MNHEY and CDR2 SVGAGI. J gave up 0 bases and V 7 bases, and 3 bases lay outside the gene matches. CDR3 size: 14 residues. CDR3 amino acids: CASKGQGMNTEAFF. DNA for the CDR3: TGTGCCAGCAAAGGACAGGGGATGAACACTGAAGCTTTCTTT.

The V and J genes are TRBV7-6 and TRBJ2-5; the D is unclear. Germline V CDR1 and CDR2: SGHVS, FNYEAQ. CDR3 length: 15 residues. Trimming took off 0 bases at V and 2 bases at J, with 10 bases between the two ends. The CDR3 DNA reads as TGTGCCAGCAGCTTAGCTAGAGAAGAACAAGAGACCCAGTACTTC. Amino acid sequence: CASSLAREEQETQYF.

The CDR3 region has the DNA TGTGCCAGCAGTTTACCCCCAGGGGGGTATAATTCACCCCTCCACTTT. It specifies CASSLPPGGYNSPLHF. This chain connects TRBV27 to TRBJ1-6, with 7 bases matching TRBD1. This CDR3 contains 16 residues. Germline V lookup: CDR1 MNHEY, CDR2 SMNVEV (reference sequence). The V segment lost 2 bases and the J segment 4 bases; nucleotides outside the gene matches: 5.

The gene calls are TRBV7-9 and TRBJ2-3; 7 positions agree with TRBD2. V gave up 3 bases and J gave up 6 bases; unmatched junction bases: 9. The CDR3 is 15 amino acids. Germline CDR1 is SEHNR and CDR2 is FQNEAQ (reference sequence). CDR3 in amino acids: CASSFTSALGDTQYF. The CDR3 nucleotides are TGTGCCAGCAGCTTCACTAGCGCTCTTGGGGATACGCAGTATTTT. The entire variable domain, with the rest obtained from reference TRBV7-9 and TRBJ2-3, is as follows: DTGVSQNPRHKITKRGQNVTFRCDPISEHNRLYWYRQTLGQGPEFLTYFQNEAQLEKSRLLSDRFSAERPKGSFSTLEIQRTEQGDSAMYLCASSFTSALGDTQYFGPGTRLTVL.

The rearrangement uses TRBV19 and TRBJ2-2; D ambiguous. The V gene's germline CDR1 is LNHDA and CDR2 SQIVND (reference sequence). The CDR3 is 12 amino acids. V was cut by 4 bases and J by 7 bases, with 7 bases left in between. CDR3 region: CASSRVGGELFF. CDR3 DNA: TGTGCCAGTAGTAGGGTTGGCGGGGAGCTGTTTTTT.

This chain uses TRBV7-9 with TRBJ2-3; D unclear. Between the trimmed V and J ends, which lost 2 bases and 2 bases, there was a span of 17 bases. Germline loops: CDR1 SEHNR, CDR2 FQNEAQ (reference sequence). The CDR3 has 17 residues. CDR3 nucleotide sequence: TGTGCCAGCAGCTTACCGCTAATGAGATCTTACACAGATACGCAGTATTTT. Protein product: CASSLPLMRSYTDTQYF.

In this sample, this clone turned up a few times. This chain connects TRBV5-5 to TRBJ2-5; D gene ambiguous. Germline V gives CDR1 SGHKS, CDR2 YYEKEE (reference sequence). CDR3 size: 13 residues. V lost 0 bases, J lost 4 bases, and 7 bases lay in between. The CDR3 sequence is CASSLGPSETQYF. The CDR3 nucleotides are TGTGCCAGCAGCTTGGGCCCATCAGAGACCCAGTACTTC.

V gene TRBV10-3 combines with J gene TRBJ1-5; the match to TRBD1 covers 9 bases. This CDR3 has 14 residues. Germline assignment: CDR1 ENHRY and CDR2 SYGVKD. Trimming took 7 bases from V and 4 from J; bases not matched to a gene: 5. The CDR3 coding sequence is TGTGCCATCAAGGGACAGGGAGTGAATCAGCCCCAGCATTTT. Translating it yields CAIKGQGVNQPQHF.

The chain employs TRBV4-1 and TRBJ2-6; tentatively, D is TRBD1 or TRBD2 (5 bases each). The CDR3 sequence is 15 residues long. CDR1 MGHRA and CDR2 YSYEKL come from the germline V gene. Trimming stripped 4 bases from V and 2 bases from J, with 9 bases between. As DNA, the CDR3 is TGCGCCAGCAGCCGGGGGTGGGCTGGGGCCAACGTCCTGACTTTC. It translates to CASSRGWAGANVLTF.

Only a few counts were recorded for this clone. The chain uses TRBV29-1 and TRBJ2-1; D tentatively reads TRBD1 or TRBD2 (5 bases each). The ends were cut back, 4 bases at V and 8 bases at J, with 24 bases in the middle. The CDR3 contains 16 residues. CDR1 and CDR2 (germline): SQVTM, ANQGSEA. The CDR3 is CSVVGDAGTPFDEQFF. DNA for the CDR3: TGCAGCGTTGTTGGTGACGCCGGGACCCCCTTCGATGAGCAGTTCTTC.

The chain uses TRBV5-4 and TRBJ2-2, with TRBD1 matching over 7 bases. This CDR3 spans 13 amino acids. CDR1 and CDR2 (germline): SGHNT, YYREEE (reference sequence). V lost 8 bases and J lost 4; bases outside the gene matches: 5. The CDR3 DNA sequence: TGTGCCAGAGGGGGCAGTCCCACCGGGGAGCTGTTTTTT. Translated, it gives CARGGSPTGELFF.

The sample holds one count of this clone. V gene TRBV29-1 combines with J gene TRBJ2-1; the D gene is possibly TRBD1 (6 bases). CDR3 length: 14 residues. Looked up from germline, CDR1 is SQVTM and CDR2 is ANQGSEA. V dropped 7 bases and J dropped 4 bases, with 17 bases sitting between them. CDR3 sequence: CSAALQGIYNEQFF. The CDR3 coding sequence is TGCAGCGCGGCCCTACAGGGAATTTACAATGAGCAGTTCTTC.

This clone was observed once. This sequence joins TRBV4-1 and TRBJ2-1; 14 bases agree with TRBD2. Germline V gene data show CDR1 as MGHRA and CDR2 as YSYEKL. The CDR3 extends over 17 amino acids. Trimming at V came to 2 bases and at J to 6 bases, leaving 6 bases not matched to a gene. The CDR3 sequence is CASSQRGLAGVSNEQFF. The CDR3, as DNA: TGCGCCAGCAGCCAAAGGGGACTAGCGGGGGTGAGCAATGAGCAGTTCTTC.

The chain recombines TRBV7-8 with TRBJ2-3; D gene ambiguous. The CDR3 sequence is 15 residues long. The germline V gene encodes CDR1 SGHVS and CDR2 FQNEAQ. V lost 5 bases to trimming and J lost 2 bases, with 14 bases between them. CDR3 DNA sequence: TGTGCCAGCAGCCCGCTCGCCAGAAACACAGATACGCAGTATTTT. The encoded protein is CASSPLARNTDTQYF.

The chain carries TRBV29-1 and TRBJ1-5; a possible D gene is TRBD1 (6 bases). CDR3 length equals 14 residues. Germline V CDR1 and CDR2: SQVTM, ANQGSEA. Trimming took off 6 bases at V and 4 bases at J, with 16 bases between the two ends. CDR3 protein: CSVGRGSGNQPQHF. CDR3 sequence (DNA): TGCAGCGTGGGAAGGGGGTCGGGGAATCAGCCCCAGCATTTT.

The gene calls are TRBV18 and TRBJ2-1, with 9 nucleotides matching TRBD2. J was trimmed by 9 bases and V by 4 bases; bases with no gene match: 10. Germline-derived CDR1 and CDR2 are KGHSH and LQKENI. This CDR3 contains 15 residues. CDR3 DNA sequence: TGTGCCAGCTCACGCGGGGGGGCGTTCCAGGCTGAGCAGTTCTTC. Protein product: CASSRGGAFQAEQFF.

This clone was seen a handful of times. The chain uses TRBV10-2 and TRBJ2-2, with 7 bases aligning to TRBD1. Germline V gene sequence: CDR1 WSHSY, CDR2 SAAADI. The CDR3 totals 17 residues. V dropped 6 bases and J dropped 5; count of bases not matched to a gene: 15. The DNA for the CDR3 is TGCGCCAGCAGGTCAACCATAGGGGGCTTGGGTACCGGGGAGCTGTTTTTT. This encodes CASRSTIGGLGTGELFF.

This clone was seen a single time. V is TRBV28 and J is TRBJ1-2; D is possibly TRBD1 (5 bases). The V gene lost 0 bases and the J gene lost 7 bases, with 21 bases spanning the gap. In germline, CDR1 is MDHEN, CDR2 SYDVKM. The CDR3 is 17 amino acids. For the CDR3, the DNA is TGTGCCAGCAGTTTATGCCACCGAAGTCAGGGAGTATGTGGCTACACCTTC. This gives the protein CASSLCHRSQGVCGYTF.

This chain uses TRBV5-5 with TRBJ2-7; tentatively, D is TRBD2 (6 bases). Germline loops: CDR1 SGHKS, CDR2 YYEKEE (reference sequence). Deletions cut 1 base from V and 0 bases from J, with 11 bases between. CDR3 size: 15 residues. CDR3 region: CASSLTRLGSYEQYF. The DNA for the CDR3 is TGTGCCAGCAGCTTGACAAGACTAGGCTCCTACGAGCAGTACTTC.

V is TRBV29-1 and J is TRBJ1-5; D is unclear. There are 12 residues in the CDR3. CDR1 is SQVTM and CDR2 is ANQGSEA in the germline V gene. Trimming removed 4 bases at V and 0 bases at J, with 4 bases between. The CDR3: CSVGDSNQPQHF. In DNA form, the CDR3 reads TGCAGCGTTGGCGATAGCAATCAGCCCCAGCATTTT.

This sequence joins TRBV5-1 and TRBJ2-7; possibly TRBD1 for D (5 bases). CDR1 is SGHRS and CDR2 is YFSETQ in the germline V gene. CDR3 length: 13 residues. V was pared by 0 bases and J by 6 bases, with 10 bases between. The DNA of the CDR3 is TGCGCCAGCAGCTTGGTTTCAGGGTCCGAGCAGTACTTC. This gives the protein CASSLVSGSEQYF.

The chain employs TRBV5-4 and TRBJ2-1; 7 bases agree with TRBD2. J was trimmed by 4 bases and V by 2 bases; bases with no gene match: 6. This CDR3 has 15 residues. CDR1 is SGHNT, CDR2 YYREEE, per germline (reference sequence). The CDR3 sequence is CASSFRGVFYNEQFF. The DNA of the CDR3 is TGTGCCAGCAGCTTCCGGGGGGTATTTTACAATGAGCAGTTCTTC.

The genes are TRBV5-1 and TRBJ1-2, with TRBD1 matching over 7 bases. With V trimmed by 2 bases and J by 4 bases, 5 bases remained unmatched. The CDR3 is made up of 14 amino acids. CDR1 is SGHRS, CDR2 YFSETQ, per germline. In nucleotides, the CDR3 is TGCGCCAGCAGCTTCCGGGACAGCATCTATGGCTACACCTTC. This encodes CASSFRDSIYGYTF. The entire variable domain, with the rest obtained from reference TRBV5-1 and TRBJ1-2, is as follows: KAGVTQTPRYLIKTRGQQVTLSCSPISGHRSVSWYQQTPGQGLQFLFEYFSETQRNKGNFPGRFSGRQFSNSRSEMNVSTLELGDSALYLCASSFRDSIYGYTFGSGTRLTVV.

This clone was observed a few times. V gene TRBV6-6 combines with J gene TRBJ1-2; no firm D call. CDR3 length: 14 residues. Germline CDR1 reads MNHNY; CDR2 reads SVGAGI (reference sequence). V was shortened by 5 bases and J by 5 bases, with 15 bases between the two germline ends. The chain's CDR3 is CASSPNPGAYGYTF. The CDR3 region has the DNA TGTGCCAGCAGTCCGAATCCTGGCGCATATGGCTACACCTTC.

This chain uses TRBV7-9 with TRBJ1-1, with 7 bases lining up with TRBD1. The trim removed 5 bases at V and 8 bases at J, leaving 2 bases unmatched. The germline V gene has CDR1 SEHNR and CDR2 FQNEAQ (reference sequence). CDR3 size: 11 residues. CDR3 sequence (DNA): TGTGCCAGCAGCAGGGACAGAGAAGCTTTCTTT. Amino acid sequence: CASSRDREAFF.

The chain combines TRBV7-6 with TRBJ2-7; the D call may be TRBD1 or TRBD2 (6 bases each). CDR1 and CDR2 from the germline V gene are SGHVS and FNYEAQ. The CDR3 is made up of 15 amino acids. V was cut by 2 bases and J by 2 bases, with 13 bases left in between. In nucleotides, the CDR3 is TGTGCCAGCAGCTTATTTTGGGGGGCCCCCTACGAGCAGTACTTC. It is translated as CASSLFWGAPYEQYF.

J is TRBJ2-7 and V is TRBV6-6, with a weak D call TRBD1 (6 bases). The CDR3 is made up of 16 amino acids. V was trimmed by 5 bases and J by 3 bases, leaving 20 bases between them. Germline CDR1 and CDR2: MNHNY and SVGAGI (reference sequence). This CDR3 reads CASSRQDTKGVYEQYF. CDR3 DNA sequence: TGTGCCAGCAGTCGACAGGACACTAAGGGAGTCTACGAGCAGTACTTC.